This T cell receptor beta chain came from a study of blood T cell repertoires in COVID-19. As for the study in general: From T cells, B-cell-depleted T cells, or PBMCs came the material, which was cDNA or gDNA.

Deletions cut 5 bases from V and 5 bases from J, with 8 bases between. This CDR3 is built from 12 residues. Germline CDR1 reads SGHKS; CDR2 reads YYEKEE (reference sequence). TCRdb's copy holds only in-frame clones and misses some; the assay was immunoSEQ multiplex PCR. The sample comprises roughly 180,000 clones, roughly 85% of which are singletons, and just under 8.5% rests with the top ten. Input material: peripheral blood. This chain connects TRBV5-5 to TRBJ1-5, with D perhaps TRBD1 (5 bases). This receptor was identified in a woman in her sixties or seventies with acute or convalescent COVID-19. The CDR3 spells CASSWGDQPQHF. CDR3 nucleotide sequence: TGTGCCAGCAGTTGGGGGGATCAGCCCCAGCATTTT.